A single sample gave rise to the 26 T cell receptor beta chains below, sequenced in a study of molecular identifiers for immune sequencing clone quantification. MiXCR, applied by TCRdb to the PCR reads, yields one record per CDR3 protein. The data show about 640,000 distinct CDR3 sequences, about 20% seen once. Sequenced material: naive CD8+ T cells from blood, with Jurkat cell RNA spiked in. The subset denotes: FACS-sorted CD8+CD4-CCR7+CD45RA+ naive T cells. The receptor source for this set is a human donor in good health. Some libraries in this study had Jurkat cell RNA spiked in.

Of note for this clonotype: Compared with germline, one end of the junction differs, possibly owing to a read error. The chain has TRBV9 and TRBJ2-7, with 8 bases aligning to TRBD2. Germline CDR1 reads SGDLS; CDR2 reads YYNGEE. The CDR3 loop spans 15 amino acids. The CDR3: CAGSVGVSGAYEQYF. As DNA, the CDR3 is TGTGCCGGCAGCGTAGGGGTTAGCGGGGCCTACGAGCAGTACTTC.

The rearrangement uses TRBV30 and TRBJ2-1, with 8 bases fitting TRBD2. The J segment lost 7 bases and the V segment lost 0 bases, leaving 8 bases of the junction unmatched. Germline values: CDR1 GTSNPN, CDR2 SVGIG (reference sequence). This CDR3 comprises 15 residues. The CDR3 spells CAWSVLRGGQNEQFF. CDR3 nucleotide sequence: TGTGCCTGGAGTGTACTACGGGGGGGCCAGAATGAGCAGTTCTTC.

A single count supports this clonotype. V gene TRBV19 combines with J gene TRBJ2-7; the D gene is possibly TRBD1 (6 bases). Trimming took 6 bases from V and 2 from J, leaving 11 bases between them. There are 13 residues in the CDR3. CDR1 is LNHDA and CDR2 is SQIVND in the germline V gene (reference sequence). CDR3: CASRQGPTYEQYF. For the CDR3, the DNA is TGTGCCAGTAGGCAGGGGCCGACCTACGAGCAGTACTTC.

This chain links TRBV20-1 with TRBJ2-7, with TRBD1 identical over 9 bases. This CDR3 region has 15 residues. After removal of 2 bases from V and 3 bases from J, the junction contained 8 bases not matched to a gene. Germline V gene sequence: CDR1 DFQATT, CDR2 SNEGSKA (reference sequence). The DNA for the CDR3 is TGCAGTGCTAGACCGGGACAGGGACTTCTCTACGAGCAGTACTTC. Protein sequence: CSARPGQGLLYEQYF.

This clonotype has ten or more counts. The chain carries TRBV25-1 and TRBJ1-2; no firm D call. Trimming took 4 bases from V and 10 from J, leaving 7 bases between them. The CDR3 has 10 residues. Germline V gene sequence: CDR1 MGHDK, CDR2 SYGVNS. CDR3 loop: CASSGGYYTF. Written as DNA, the CDR3 is TGTGCCAGCAGTGGCGGTTACTACACCTTC.

This chain connects TRBV29-1 to TRBJ2-7; TRBD1 matches at 9 bases. The CDR3 runs 14 residues. With 1 base clipped from V and 2 bases from J, the junction kept 3 bases outside the gene matches. Germline V gene data show CDR1 as SQVTM and CDR2 as ANQGSEA. The CDR3 spells CSVEGTGEAYEQYF. The CDR3 DNA reads TGCAGCGTTGAAGGGACAGGGGAGGCCTACGAGCAGTACTTC.

This clonotype was observed at least ten times. The rearrangement links TRBV21-1 to TRBJ2-3. TRBV21-1 is reported as a pseudogene. The CDR3 extends over 14 amino acids. In DNA form, the CDR3 reads TGTGCCAGCAGCAAAGTTCCGAACACAGATACGCAGTATTTT. Amino acid sequence: CASSKVPNTDTQYF.

Ten or more counts support this clonotype. The V gene is TRBV9, the J gene TRBJ2-5, with no clear D. The CDR3 is 13 amino acids. The V and J ends lost 1 base and 3 bases respectively, with 7 bases between them. CDR1 and CDR2 (germline): SGDLS, YYNGEE. The CDR3 region is CASSVHGEETQYF. CDR3 sequence (DNA): TGTGCCAGCAGCGTACATGGAGAAGAGACCCAGTACTTC.

In this sample, this clonotype turned up many times. The chain links TRBV19 to TRBJ2-7; tentatively, D is TRBD1 (6 bases). Trimming left V 4 bases short and J 2 bases short, with 15 bases between. Germline V gene data show CDR1 as LNHDA and CDR2 as SQIVND (reference sequence). The CDR3 has 15 residues. This chain's CDR3 is CASSTGHRSTYEQYF. CDR3 DNA sequence: TGTGCCAGTAGTACGGGACACCGGAGCACCTACGAGCAGTACTTC.

This clonotype was found once. A much bigger clone sits one base away, suggesting this may be a read error. The missing conserved phenylalanine or tryptophan at the end of this CDR3 makes a read error likely. No DNA is shown, since the ends of the CDR3 on it are uncertain; the CDR3 is the one TCRdb lists. The chain employs TRBV21-1 and TRBJ2-2; TRBD1 reflects the table's D call only, with no check against the DNA. TRBV21-1 is a listed pseudogene. Including both end residues, the CDR3 is 16 amino acids long. CDR3 sequence reads: CASSIRGGDSFGELFS.

V gene TRBV12-3 or TRBV12-4 combines with J gene TRBJ2-7; 14 bases agree with TRBD2. The V segment lost 10 bases and the J segment 7 bases; nucleotides outside the gene matches: 6. CDR3 length: 13 amino acids. As DNA, the CDR3 is TGTGCCACCGGACTAGCGGGAGGCAATGAGCAGTACTTC. Translation gives CATGLAGGNEQYF.

A few counts support this clonotype. The chain has TRBV3-1 and TRBJ1-4, with 7 positions matching TRBD1. V lost 0 bases to trimming and J lost 8 bases; unmatched junction nucleotides: 6. Germline V gene data show CDR1 as LGHDT and CDR2 as YNNKEL (reference sequence). This CDR3 has 15 amino acids. CDR3 bases: TGTGCCAGCAGCCAAGAAGAGGGGGCAAACGAAAAACTGTTTTTT. Translation gives CASSQEEGANEKLFF.

This clonotype was recorded at least ten times. The chain employs TRBV29-1 and TRBJ2-5; 10 bases fit TRBD1. This CDR3 has 13 amino acids. Germline V lookup: CDR1 SQVTM, CDR2 ANQGSEA. The junction had 5 bases not matched to a gene; V was cut back by 7 bases and J by 3 bases. DNA of the CDR3: TGCAGCGCTATGACAGGGGGCGAAGAGACCCAGTACTTC. Protein: CSAMTGGEETQYF.

This clonotype appeared many times. The rearrangement joins TRBV6-5 to TRBJ1-1; 9 nucleotides match TRBD1. CDR3 length: 14 amino acids. J lost 8 bases, V lost 0 bases, and 4 bases had no gene match. Germline lookup yields CDR1 MNHEY and CDR2 SVGAGI. Here the CDR3 reads CASSYSTGGHEAFF. Written as DNA, the CDR3 is TGTGCCAGCAGTTACTCGACAGGGGGACACGAAGCTTTCTTT.

This clonotype was observed many times. The chain recombines TRBV5-4 with TRBJ2-3; 12 positions match TRBD2. The CDR3 extends over 17 amino acids. J gave up 5 bases and V 6 bases, and 13 bases lay outside the gene matches. Germline values: CDR1 SGHNT, CDR2 YYREEE (reference sequence). This CDR3 is CASTWTSGITRRDTQYF. In nucleotides, the CDR3 is TGTGCCAGCACCTGGACTAGCGGGATAACCCGACGAGATACGCAGTATTTT.

This clonotype was picked up many times. This chain joins TRBV7-9 and TRBJ2-7, with 7 bases lining up with TRBD1. J lost 0 bases, V lost 5 bases, and 7 bases had no gene match. The CDR3 loop spans 15 amino acids. The germline V gene encodes CDR1 SEHNR and CDR2 FQNEAQ (reference sequence). CDR3 bases: TGTGCCAGCAGCCCAACAGGGGCGGGCTCCTACGAGCAGTACTTC. It codes for CASSPTGAGSYEQYF.

This clonotype has a count of ten or more. The V call is TRBV7-9, the J call TRBJ2-2; 9 bases map to TRBD1. CDR3 length: 15 residues. J was trimmed by 5 bases and V by 5 bases; bases with no gene match: 6. Germline V gene lookup returns CDR1 SEHNR and CDR2 FQNEAQ (reference sequence). The DNA for the CDR3 is TGTGCCAGCAGCCGGGACAGGGCGGAAACCGGGGAGCTGTTTTTT. It is translated as CASSRDRAETGELFF.

As to this clonotype: This may come from a read error, since a much larger clone is one base off. This chain joins TRBV28 and TRBJ2-5; D gene unclear. This CDR3 comprises 15 residues. Looked up from germline, CDR1 is MDHEN and CDR2 is SYDVKM. Trimming stripped 4 bases from V and 0 bases from J, with 12 bases between. CDR3 bases: TGTGCCAGCAGTTCTCTCCAGATAAACCAAGAGACCCAGTACTTC. Translated: CASSSLQINQETQYF.

This clonotype was detected ten times or more. This chain joins TRBV5-6 and TRBJ2-3, with D possibly being TRBD2 (6 bases). The germline V and J ends were trimmed by 4 bases and 2 bases, with 14 bases remaining between them. CDR1 and CDR2 (germline): SGHDT, YYEEEE. The CDR3 sequence is 15 residues long. The CDR3 loop reads CASSMGGLHTDTQYF. The CDR3 region has the DNA TGTGCCAGCAGCATGGGGGGTCTACACACAGATACGCAGTATTTT.

In this sample, this clonotype turned up a few times. The chain is built from TRBV19 and TRBJ1-1; D perhaps matches TRBD1 (5 bases). The germline V and J ends were trimmed by 3 bases and 4 bases, with 12 bases remaining between them. The CDR3 is 14 residues long. Germline assignment: CDR1 LNHDA and CDR2 SQIVND (reference sequence). CDR3 in DNA: TGTGCCAGTAGTATCGAGGGGCAGGCCACTGAAGCTTTCTTT. It codes for CASSIEGQATEAFF.

This clonotype was seen ten or more times. J is TRBJ2-3 and V is TRBV7-3; 10 nucleotides line up with TRBD2. The ends lost 4 bases at V and 4 bases at J; junction bases unmatched: 5. The CDR3 is 15 amino acids. Germline CDR1 and CDR2: SGHTA and FQGTGA. CDR3 amino acids: CASSSGLADSDTQYF. The DNA for the CDR3 is TGTGCCAGCAGCTCAGGACTAGCGGACTCAGATACGCAGTATTTT.

Concerning this clonotype: An end of the junction does not agree with germline; a read error may underlie this. The chain couples TRBV6-5 to TRBJ2-2, with D perhaps matching TRBD1 or TRBD2 (5 bases each). Germline CDR1 MNHEY, CDR2 SVGAGI. The CDR3 runs to 14 residues. The chain's CDR3 is CAGSYGAGTGELFF. The CDR3 bases are TGTGCCGGCAGTTACGGGGCGGGCACCGGGGAGCTGTTTTTT.

Concerning this clonotype itself: This may come from a read error, since a much larger clone is one base off. J is TRBJ2-3 and V is TRBV29-1; TRBD2 matches at 7 bases. The CDR3 is 13 amino acids. The ends lost 4 bases at V and 3 bases at J; junction bases unmatched: 4. Germline V gene sequence: CDR1 SQVTM, CDR2 ANQGSEA. CDR3 nucleotides: TGCAGCGTTGTGGCGGGGGATACAGATACGCAGTATTTT. Amino acid sequence: CSVVAGDTDTQYF.

This sequence joins TRBV20-1 and TRBJ1-5, with D maybe TRBD1 (6 bases). Germline CDR1 reads DFQATT; CDR2 reads SNEGSKA (reference sequence). V was trimmed by 4 bases and J by 0 bases, leaving 13 bases between them. CDR3 length: 15 residues. This chain's CDR3 is CSAKDRDYSNQPQHF. DNA for the CDR3: TGCAGTGCTAAGGACAGAGATTATAGCAATCAGCCCCAGCATTTT.

Remarks on this clonotype: A much larger clone lies a single base off, so this may be a read error. The chain couples TRBV3-1 to TRBJ2-2; D is possibly TRBD2 (5 bases). Germline assignment: CDR1 LGHDT and CDR2 YNNKEL (reference sequence). The CDR3 runs 16 residues. As DNA, the CDR3 is TGTGCCAGCAGCCAAGAAGACTACACTACTTCCGGGGAGCTGCTTTTT. As protein: CASSQEDYTTSGELLF.

The rearrangement links TRBV3-1 to TRBJ2-2; D is ambiguous. V was cut by 0 bases and J by 7 bases, with 9 bases left in between. Germline assignment: CDR1 LGHDT and CDR2 YNNKEL (reference sequence). CDR3 length: 14 residues. The CDR3 sequence is CASSQDLNGGELFF. DNA for the CDR3: TGTGCCAGCAGCCAAGACCTGAATGGCGGGGAGCTGTTTTTT. Full variable domain (remainder filled in from reference TRBV3-1 and TRBJ2-2): DTAVSQTPKYLVTQMGNDKSIKCEQNLGHDTMYWYKQDSKKFLKIMFSYNNKELIINETVPNRFSPKSPDKAHLNLHINSLELGDSAVYFCASSQDLNGGELFFGEGSRLTVL.